These 4 T cell receptor beta chains were all obtained from the same sample, sequenced in a study of cytomegalovirus exposure and HLA in healthy donors. Only in-frame clones appear in the TCRdb table, and some are missing; sequencing was by immunoSEQ multiplex PCR. In the table there are under 130,000 clones, roughly nine tenths of which are singletons. The sequencing sample was made of PBMCs. These receptors originate from a woman aged 18-29 years in good health and CMV-seropositive.

The J gene is TRBJ2-7, the V gene TRBV19, with a weak D call TRBD2 (6 bases). The V end lost 5 bases, the J end lost 7 bases, and 15 bases lay between the germline ends. The germline V gene encodes CDR1 LNHDA and CDR2 SQIVND (reference sequence). This CDR3 region has 13 residues. CDR3: CASSVGTSGEQYF. The CDR3 DNA reads as TGTGCCAGTAGTGTGGGGACTTCCGGGGAGCAGTACTTC. The variable domain in full, completed from reference TRBV19 and TRBJ2-7, reads DGGITQSPKYLFRKEGQNVTLSCEQNLNHDAMYWYRQDPGQGLRLIYYSQIVNDFQKGDIAEGYSVSREKKESFPLTVTSAQKNPTAFYLCASSVGTSGEQYFGPGTRLTVT.

This chain joins TRBV25-1 and TRBJ2-7, with 8 bases identical to TRBD1. The CDR3 consists of 15 residues. CDR1 MGHDK and CDR2 SYGVNS come from the germline V gene. The V segment lost 6 bases and the J segment 0 bases; nucleotides outside the gene matches: 7. CDR3 DNA sequence: TGTGCCAGCAGCAGGACAGGGCCGACCTCCTACGAGCAGTACTTC. It codes for CASSRTGPTSYEQYF.

This chain connects TRBV6-1 to TRBJ1-2, with TRBD1 matching 8 bases. The length of the CDR3 is 13 residues. Germline loops: CDR1 MNHNS, CDR2 SASEGT. The V and J ends lost 6 bases and 8 bases, in that order; junction bases with no gene match: 8. The CDR3 loop reads CASRRDRQWGYTF. The CDR3 DNA sequence: TGTGCCAGCAGACGGGACAGGCAGTGGGGCTACACCTTC.

J is TRBJ2-7 and V is TRBV5-4; 7 bases agree with TRBD1. The CDR3 consists of 14 residues. With V trimmed by 4 bases and J by 3 bases, 7 bases remained unmatched. From germline, CDR1 is SGHNT and CDR2 YYREEE (reference sequence). CDR3 in amino acids: CASSPPDRYYEQYF. In nucleotides, the CDR3 is TGTGCCAGCAGCCCCCCGGACAGGTACTACGAGCAGTACTTC.